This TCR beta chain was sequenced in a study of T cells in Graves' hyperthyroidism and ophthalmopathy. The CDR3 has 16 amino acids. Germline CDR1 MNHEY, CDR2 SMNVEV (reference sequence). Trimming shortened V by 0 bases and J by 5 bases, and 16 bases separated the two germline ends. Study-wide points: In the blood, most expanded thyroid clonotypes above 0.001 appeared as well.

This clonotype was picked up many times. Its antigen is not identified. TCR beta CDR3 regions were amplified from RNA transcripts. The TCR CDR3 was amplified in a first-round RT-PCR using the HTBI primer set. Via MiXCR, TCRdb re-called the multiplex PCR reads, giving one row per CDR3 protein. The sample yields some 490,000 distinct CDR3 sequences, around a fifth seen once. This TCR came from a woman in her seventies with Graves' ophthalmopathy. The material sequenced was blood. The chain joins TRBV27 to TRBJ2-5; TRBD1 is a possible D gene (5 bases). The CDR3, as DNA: TGTGCCAGCAGTTTATCCCCGACAGCTCCCGGGGAGACCCAGTACTTC. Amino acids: CASSLSPTAPGETQYF.